Listed below are T cell receptor beta chains from one sample, sequenced in a study of human T cells and chemical hapten exposure. MiXCR was run by TCRdb on the RACE reads, yielding one entry per CDR3 protein. Among around 160,000 distinct CDR3 sequences listed, approximately 15% were seen once. The sample consisted of whole blood, taken in connection with sensitization to the hapten diphenylcyclopropenone (DPC). These receptors all come from a woman younger than 45 with alopecia areata. Some clones in this sample may be carry-over from other donors' samples. The CDR3 runs from the conserved cysteine through the conserved F or W. Each record gives: clone size, J gene, D gene, V gene, CDR3 DNA, CDR3 protein. D genes are given only for firm matches. Where a row states a size, it is once, few, many or the class of an expanded clone; other rows omit it.

.	TRBJ2-7	TRBD1	TRBV5-1	TGCGCCAGCAGCTCGGGACAGCTTGAGCAGTACTTC	CASSSGQLEQYF
few	TRBJ2-5	.	TRBV29-1	TGCAGCGTTGAAGATCCCCTCACAGAGGTTTGGGAGACCCAGTACTTC	CSVEDPLTEVWETQYF
many	TRBJ2-1	TRBD2	TRBV11-1	TGTGCCAGCAGCTTAGGGACTAGCGTTAATGAGCAGTTCTTC	CASSLGTSVNEQFF
.	TRBJ2-3	.	TRBV25-1	TGTGCCAGCAGTGAGAGGCTAGCAGGGTACACAGATACGCAGTATTTT	CASSERLAGYTDTQYF
.	TRBJ2-3	TRBD2	TRBV29-1	TGCAGCGGGAGACTAGCGGGGGCAGATACGCAGTATTTT	CSGRLAGADTQYF
few	TRBJ2-7	TRBD1	TRBV18	TGTGCCAGCTCACCCAACAGGGGTGGCGACGAGCAGTACTTC	CASSPNRGGDEQYF
few	TRBJ2-2	TRBD2	TRBV12-3/TRBV12-4	TGTGCCAGCAGTTCCGGGACTAGCGGATACACCGGGGAGCTGTTTTTT	CASSSGTSGYTGELFF
few	TRBJ2-4	.	TRBV6-6	TGTGCCAGCAGTCCCGCGGGTGGCCCCCTTCAATACTTC	CASSPAGGPLQYF
.	TRBJ1-1	.	TRBV28	TGTGGGCTGAACACTGAAGCTTTCTTT	CGLNTEAFF
many	TRBJ2-5	.	TRBV29-1	TGCAGCGTTGCGGGGGTCGGCGAGACCCAGTACTTC	CSVAGVGETQYF
few	TRBJ2-1	TRBD1	TRBV12-3/TRBV12-4	TGTGCCAGCAGACGACAGGGCAATGAGCAGTTCTTC	CASRRQGNEQFF
.	TRBJ1-3	.	TRBV7-8	TGTGCCAGCAGCCTAATTACCCGGACCTCTGGAAACACCATATATTTT	CASSLITRTSGNTIYF
few	TRBJ1-6	.	TRBV5-1	TGCGCCAGCAGCTTGGGCGCAGTGAATTCACCCCTCCACTTT	CASSLGAVNSPLHF
.	TRBJ1-2	TRBD1	TRBV28	TGTGCCAGCAGTCGACAGGGTATCGGCTATGGCTACACCTTC	CASSRQGIGYGYTF
many	TRBJ1-6	TRBD1	TRBV12-3/TRBV12-4	TGTGCCAGCAGTGACAGGGCCGGTTCACCCCTCCACTTT	CASSDRAGSPLHF
few	TRBJ2-5	.	TRBV7-3	TGTGCCAGCCGTATAGCGCAGTCTACAACCCAAGAGACCCAGTACTTC	CASRIAQSTTQETQYF
.	TRBJ2-7	.	TRBV6-5	TGTGCCAGCAGTTACTCGGTCTCGAGCTCCTACGAGCAGTACTTC	CASSYSVSSSYEQYF
many	TRBJ2-7	TRBD2	TRBV25-1	TGTGCCAGCACCGAAGGTTCGGGACTAGCGGGAGAACCCTACGAGCAGTACTTC	CASTEGSGLAGEPYEQYF
.	TRBJ2-1	.	TRBV7-2	TGTGCCAGCAGCTTAAGGGGGCGGGAGTCCTACAATGAGCAGTTCTTC	CASSLRGRESYNEQFF
few	TRBJ2-3	.	TRBV11-2	TGTGCCAGCAGCTTCAGGCGCGACACAGATACGCAGTATTTT	CASSFRRDTDTQYF
few	TRBJ1-3	TRBD1	TRBV5-1	TGCGCCAGCAGTGTGGACAGGCCCTCTGGAAACACCATATATTTT	CASSVDRPSGNTIYF
few	TRBJ2-5	.	TRBV24-1	TGTGCCACCAGTGATCGCGGTTGGTACCAAGAGACCCAGTACTTC	CATSDRGWYQETQYF
.	TRBJ1-6	.	TRBV12-3/TRBV12-4	TGTGCCAGCAGTCCCCGGACGGGGGGAAATTCACCCCTCCACTTT	CASSPRTGGNSPLHF
many	TRBJ1-5	.	TRBV28	TGTGCCAGCCGACACACAAGGGGAATTAGCAATCAGCCCCAGCATTTT	CASRHTRGISNQPQHF
many	TRBJ2-7	.	TRBV20-1	TGCAGTGCTAGTAGGGTGAAGGGTACAGGCGAGCAGTACTTC	CSASRVKGTGEQYF
few	TRBJ1-1	.	TRBV6-2/TRBV6-3	TGTGCCAGCAGTTACGAACAGCCGAACACTGAAGCTTTCTTT	CASSYEQPNTEAFF
.	TRBJ2-2	.	TRBV9	TGTGCCAGCAGCGTAGAGACTAGGAAAGGGGAGCTGTTTTTT	CASSVETRKGELFF
.	TRBJ2-7	.	TRBV18	TGTGCCAGCTCCAAAAGGGACTACGAGCAGTACTTC	CASSKRDYEQYF
.	TRBJ2-3	.	TRBV30	TGTGCCTGGAGTGGCGCCACAGATACGCAGTATTTT	CAWSGATDTQYF
many	TRBJ1-4	.	TRBV5-1	TGCGCCAGCAGCCGCGGAGGTTCCAATGAAAAACTGTTTTTT	CASSRGGSNEKLFF
few	TRBJ2-7	.	TRBV3-2	TGTGCCAGCATTCACGCGAGCTCCTACGAGCAGTACTTC	CASIHASSYEQYF
.	TRBJ1-2	.	TRBV7-2	TGTGCCAGCAGCTTAACCGGGGGGGACCGTGGGTACACCTTC	CASSLTGGDRGYTF
.	TRBJ1-5	.	TRBV2	.	CASSDFRGGQPQHF
many	TRBJ1-1	.	TRBV5-1	TGCGCCAGCAGCTTGGCGTGGGGCAGGGTGGGGCTGATGAACACTGAAGCTTTCTTT	CASSLAWGRVGLMNTEAFF
once	TRBJ2-5	.	TRBV4-1	TGCGCCAGCAGCCGCCCTCAAGAGACCCAGTACTTC	CASSRPQETQYF
.	TRBJ2-7	TRBD2	TRBV7-2	TGTGCCAGCAAAGAACTAGCGGGGGCCTACGAGCAGTACTTC	CASKELAGAYEQYF
many	TRBJ1-6	.	TRBV7-2	TGTGCCAGCAGCTTCGGGAACACCTATAATTCACCCCTCCACTTT	CASSFGNTYNSPLHF
few	TRBJ2-7	TRBD1	TRBV6-2/TRBV6-3	TGTGCCAGGGACAGGGCCAGACTTTCCTACGAGCAGTACTTC	CARDRARLSYEQYF
.	TRBJ1-5	.	TRBV28	TGTGCCAGCAGTTTAACGGGGGGCGAACCCCAGCATTTT	CASSLTGGEPQHF
few	TRBJ1-1	TRBD1	TRBV20-1	TGCAGTGCTAGGAAGGGGGCGATGAACACTGAAGCTTTCTTT	CSARKGAMNTEAFF
many	TRBJ1-6	.	TRBV7-2	TGTGCCAGCAGCCCTTCCCTTTTGGGAGGTTCCTATAATTCACCCCTCCACTTT	CASSPSLLGGSYNSPLHF
many	TRBJ1-5	TRBD1	TRBV5-6	TGTGCCAGCAGCTTGAACTCCCCGGGACAGGGGTCGCAGCCCCAGCATTTT	CASSLNSPGQGSQPQHF
.	TRBJ1-1	.	TRBV29-1	TGCAGCGTCATTCTTAACACTGAAGCTTTCTTT	CSVILNTEAFF
few	TRBJ1-5	.	TRBV27	TGTGCCAGCAGTTTATCAGCTTCACAGCCCCAGCATTTT	CASSLSASQPQHF
few	TRBJ2-7	.	TRBV7-2	TGTGCCAGCAGCTCGGGACCGCTGAGCTCCTACGAGCAGTACTTC	CASSSGPLSSYEQYF
.	TRBJ1-5	TRBD1	TRBV19	TGTGCCAGTATGCCATCCGGGACAGGGAGGCAGCCCCAGCATTTT	CASMPSGTGRQPQHF
few	TRBJ1-6	.	TRBV5-1	TGCGCCAGCAGCTTGGTGGTTGCAGGGAGAGCACCCCTCCACTTT	CASSLVVAGRAPLHF
few	TRBJ2-1	TRBD1	TRBV6-2/TRBV6-3	TGTGCCAGCAGACAAACCGGGACAGGGGCCTACAATGAGCAGTTCTTC	CASRQTGTGAYNEQFF
.	TRBJ2-1	TRBD1	TRBV27	TGTGCCAGCGGGACAGCTCGGAATGAGCAGTTCTTC	CASGTARNEQFF
many	TRBJ2-2	.	TRBV9	TGTGCCAGCAGCGTAGTAGTGAACACCGGGGAGCTGTTTTTT	CASSVVVNTGELFF
few	TRBJ2-5	.	TRBV5-1	TGCGCCAGCAGCTTGCAGCCCTCCGCTGGAGAGACCCAGTACTTC	CASSLQPSAGETQYF
.	TRBJ2-2	.	TRBV4-3	TGCGCCAGCAGCCAAGATGTCAGGGGTTTGGTAGCAACGAAGAACACCGGGGAGCTGTTTTTT	CASSQDVRGLVATKNTGELFF
few	TRBJ1-2	.	TRBV2	TGTGCCAGCAGTGCAGAGGCGTTTGGCTACACCTTC	CASSAEAFGYTF
many	TRBJ2-5	.	TRBV19	TGTGCCACCTCCCGCCAGCCGGGGGCAGGAGAGACCCAGTACTTC	CATSRQPGAGETQYF
.	TRBJ1-1	.	TRBV18	TGTGCCAGCTCACCACGGTCTAAGGGGGGCACTGAAGCTTTCTTT	CASSPRSKGGTEAFF